This T cell receptor beta chain was profiled in a study of T cells after yellow fever vaccination. Germline V gene lookup returns CDR1 DFQATT and CDR2 SNEGSKA (reference sequence). With 0 bases clipped from V and 6 bases from J, the junction kept 6 bases outside the gene matches. This CDR3 contains 14 residues. TCRdb independently ran MiXCR on the 5' RACE reads; one entry per CDR3 protein. The sample has 300,000 to 400,000 distinct CDR3 sequences; about 4% are singletons. In its sample, this clonotype was seen many times. This clonotype originated in a man aged 18 to 29 who received the YFV17D yellow fever vaccine. The sequencing used PBMCs, collected 5 days after the yellow fever booster vaccination. V usage is TRBV20-1 and J usage is TRBJ2-3, with TRBD2 matching over 7 bases. CDR3 nucleotides: TGCAGTGCTAGAGATCTGGTCGGGGGGGATACGCAGTATTTT. Translation: CSARDLVGGDTQYF.